These 16 T cell receptor beta chains were all obtained from the same sample, sequenced in a study of blood T cell repertoires in COVID-19. Libraries were prepared by immunoSEQ multiplex PCR; TCRdb keeps only in-frame clonotypes and omits some of them. The sample records 250,000 or so clones, around 80% being singletons. The sample was PBMCs or T cells enriched from blood (not recorded which). Receptor source: a man in his sixties who had recovered from COVID-19.

The chain's CDR3 is CASSSQATDTQYF. The CDR3 bases are TGTGCCAGCAGCTCCCAGGCCACAGATACGCAGTATTTT. J is TRBJ2-3 and V is TRBV11-1; D remains unclear. V was trimmed by 4 bases and J by 2 bases, leaving 7 bases between them. The CDR3 runs 13 residues. Germline CDR1 reads SGHAT; CDR2 reads FQDESV (reference sequence).

The chain links TRBV4-3 to TRBJ2-1; the D is unclear. The CDR3 loop spans 15 amino acids. Between the trimmed V and J ends, which lost 5 bases and 0 bases, there was a span of 11 bases. Germline V CDR1 and CDR2: LGHNA, YSLEER. DNA of the CDR3: TGCGCCAGCAGCTCCGACCGGAGCTCCTACAATGAGCAGTTCTTC. Translated, it gives CASSSDRSSYNEQFF.

The chain is built from TRBV28 and TRBJ1-1; perhaps TRBD1 as D (6 bases). The CDR3 runs to 13 residues. With 5 bases removed from V and 5 bases from J, the gap between germline ends came to 12 bases. Per germline, CDR1 MDHEN and CDR2 SYDVKM. DNA of the CDR3: TGTGCCAGCAGTAGGGACATTAAGACTGAAGCTTTCTTT. Encoded protein: CASSRDIKTEAFF. Supplemented by reference TRBV28 and TRBJ1-1, the full variable domain reads DVKVTQSSRYLVKRTGEKVFLECVQDMDHENMFWYRQDPGLGLRLIYFSYDVKMKEKGDIPEGYSVSREKKERFSLILESASTNQTSMYLCASSRDIKTEAFFGQGTRLTVV.

V gene TRBV5-8 combines with J gene TRBJ2-2; the D gene is possibly TRBD1 (7 bases). Germline V gene lookup returns CDR1 SGHTS and CDR2 YDEGEE. Trimming pared 8 bases from V and 4 bases from J, leaving 12 bases between. This CDR3 contains 13 residues. DNA for the CDR3: TGTGCCAGGCGGGACAGAGTCACCGGGGAGCTGTTTTTT. Translated, it gives CARRDRVTGELFF.

CDR3 DNA sequence: TGTGCCAGCAGCTTACTGGCGGGACGCTACAATGAGCAGTTCTTC. This codes for CASSLLAGRYNEQFF. The chain carries TRBV7-8 and TRBJ2-1, with D maybe TRBD2 (6 bases). The V gene lost 2 bases and the J gene lost 3 bases, with 11 bases spanning the gap. Germline CDR1 is SGHVS and CDR2 is FQNEAQ. CDR3 length: 15 residues.

This clone came up once. This sequence joins TRBV9 and TRBJ2-3, with 10 bases matching TRBD1. Per the germline V gene, CDR1 is SGDLS and CDR2 is YYNGEE. This CDR3 contains 15 residues. The J segment lost 6 bases and the V segment lost 3 bases, leaving 7 bases of the junction unmatched. The CDR3 sequence: CASSAMTGGGDTQYF. CDR3 DNA sequence: TGTGCCAGCAGCGCAATGACAGGGGGCGGGGATACGCAGTATTTT.

J is TRBJ1-2 and V is TRBV6-1; D gene ambiguous. Trimming cost V 1 base and J 0 bases, with 6 bases left between them. The CDR3 is made up of 14 amino acids. Germline V gene sequence: CDR1 MNHNS, CDR2 SASEGT. The CDR3 DNA is TGTGCCAGCAGTGAAGGACTTCCTAACTATGGCTACACCTTC. Translated: CASSEGLPNYGYTF.

The chain joins TRBV6-2 or TRBV6-3 to TRBJ2-4, with 8 bases that match TRBD2. CDR3 length: 16 residues. V lost 2 bases to trimming and J lost 0 bases; unmatched junction nucleotides: 3. Germline V gene sequence: CDR1 MNHEY, CDR2 SVGEGT. The CDR3 sequence: CASSYLSGVAKNIQYF. In DNA, the CDR3 is TGTGCCAGCAGTTACCTTAGCGGGGTAGCCAAAAACATTCAGTACTTC.

The chain joins TRBV25-1 to TRBJ2-1; D gene unclear. V was pared by 1 base and J by 7 bases, with 2 bases between. CDR3 size: 11 residues. The germline gives CDR1 MGHDK, CDR2 SYGVNS. The CDR3 sequence: CASSESNEQFF. CDR3 in DNA: TGTGCCAGCAGTGAATCTAATGAGCAGTTCTTC.

The CDR3 region has the DNA TGTGCCAGCAGCGGGTTTGGCGGGGAGGCCCAGTACTTC. Residues: CASSGFGGEAQYF. The chain uses TRBV9 and TRBJ2-5, with a possible D match to TRBD2 (6 bases). The CDR3 is 13 residues long. Germline CDR1 SGDLS, CDR2 YYNGEE. V was trimmed by 3 bases and J by 9 bases, leaving 15 bases between them.

The chain joins TRBV5-8 to TRBJ2-5; TRBD1 matches at 7 bases. After removal of 7 bases from V and 4 bases from J, the junction contained 7 bases not matched to a gene. The CDR3 sequence is 13 residues long. Germline V lookup: CDR1 SGHTS, CDR2 YDEGEE. CDR3 DNA sequence: TGTGCCAGCCGGCGGGCAGGGGGAGAGACCCAGTACTTC. As protein: CASRRAGGETQYF.

As concerns this clone: At one of its ends the junction is not consistent with the germline gene, which may arise from a read error. The gene calls are TRBV27 and TRBJ1-5, with TRBD1 matching over 10 bases. This CDR3 is 14 amino acids long. Germline CDR1 reads MNHEY; CDR2 reads SMNVEV (reference sequence). The CDR3 is CASSKTGGKQPQHF. The CDR3, as DNA: TGTGCCAGCAGTAAGACAGGGGGCAAACAGCCCCAGCATTTT.

The chain combines TRBV2 with TRBJ2-5, with 7 bases aligning to TRBD2. After removal of 2 bases from V and 5 bases from J, the junction contained 5 bases not matched to a gene. Germline V gene data show CDR1 as SNHLY and CDR2 as FYNNEI. This CDR3 spans 14 amino acids. The CDR3 DNA reads as TGTGCCAGCAGTGAACAGGGAGGGACGGAGACCCAGTACTTC. Its translation is CASSEQGGTETQYF.

This clone was seen just once. This chain uses TRBV29-1 with TRBJ2-7; D is undetermined. The ends were cut back, 4 bases at V and 7 bases at J, with 11 bases in the middle. CDR1 and CDR2 from the germline V gene are SQVTM and ANQGSEA. This CDR3 is 11 amino acids long. As DNA, the CDR3 is TGCAGCGTTGGTACCGCCGAGGAGCAGTACTTC. Translated, it gives CSVGTAEEQYF.

The chain employs TRBV7-9 and TRBJ1-4; possibly TRBD1 for D (5 bases). In germline, CDR1 is SEHNR, CDR2 FQNEAQ (reference sequence). The CDR3 runs to 15 residues. The V and J ends lost 2 bases and 2 bases respectively, with 9 bases between them. The CDR3 bases are TGTGCCAGCAGCTTATTAACAGGCACTAATGAAAAACTGTTTTTT. It specifies CASSLLTGTNEKLFF. Based on the CDR3 plus reference TRBV7-9 and TRBJ1-4, the full variable domain is DTGVSQNPRHKITKRGQNVTFRCDPISEHNRLYWYRQTLGQGPEFLTYFQNEAQLEKSRLLSDRFSAERPKGSFSTLEIQRTEQGDSAMYLCASSLLTGTNEKLFFGSGTQLSVL.

This chain links TRBV5-1 with TRBJ2-3; 10 nucleotides line up with TRBD2. The CDR3 is made up of 19 amino acids. Per the germline V gene, CDR1 is SGHRS and CDR2 is YFSETQ. With 3 bases clipped from V and 14 bases from J, the junction kept 27 bases outside the gene matches. This chain's CDR3 is CASSYFSGGPDRPGVLGYF. The CDR3 DNA is TGCGCCAGCAGCTACTTTAGCGGGGGGCCCGACCGACCGGGGGTACTAGGGTATTTT.